This T cell receptor beta chain was identified in a study of identifying expanded T cells in peripheral blood. Assay: immunoSEQ multiplex PCR; the TCRdb copy retains only in-frame clones and omits some. The table has approximately 100,000 clones, approximately 90% seen once; the top ten hold roughly 17%. This clone was seen once. CDR3 size: 15 residues. Germline trimming cut 5 bases from V and 5 bases from J; bases unmatched to any gene: 9. Germline V CDR1 and CDR2: SGHTA, FQGNSA. This chain joins TRBV7-2 and TRBJ1-1; 9 bases align to TRBD1. Sequenced input: blood. The sequence was obtained from a person between 18 and 75 years old in good health. The CDR3 sequence is CASSEFNRGQTEAFF. The DNA of the CDR3 is TGTGCCAGCAGCGAATTTAACAGGGGGCAAACTGAAGCTTTCTTT.